This paragraph covers one T cell receptor (beta chain) sequence. Its specificity is unknown. Assay used: immunoSEQ multiplex PCR; TCRdb lists only in-frame clones, some missing. The sample has roughly 150,000 clones; approximately 94% are singletons. This entry comes from a study of T cell responses to AZD1222 COVID-19 vaccine. Germline V gives CDR1 MDHEN, CDR2 SYDVKM. The CDR3 has 11 amino acids. Trimming took off 6 bases at V and 2 bases at J, with 4 bases between the two ends. Study conclusions and caveats: There were mostly white British donors and more females than males, and clonal diversity was possibly underestimated.

J is TRBJ1-2 and V is TRBV28; D is ambiguous. The sequences come from peripheral blood, collected 28 days after the second AZD1222 dose. The receptor's source is an adult who received the AZD1222 COVID-19 vaccine. DNA of the CDR3: TGTGCCAGCAGGCCCAACTATGGCTACACCTTC. Protein sequence: CASRPNYGYTF.